This note documents a single T cell receptor beta chain sequence. The specificity of this receptor is unknown. The input lacks base qualities; no much larger clone sits a single base away. At one collaborating source in Seattle, patients were enrolled during active infection and were followed longitudinally through the course of disease. The collaborating institutions used their own protocols to collect whole blood in K2EDTA tubes. For TCRbeta analysis, collaborators shipped samples as frozen whole blood, isolated PBMCs, or DNA extracted from either of those sample types. The sample is drawn from a study of blood T cell repertoires in COVID-19 (dated by TCRdb to 2020 to 2021). For the wider study: Collaborator samples came from the United States, Italy and Spain and covered acute and convalescent phases of COVID-19. The samples were drawn from two sources: the first 160 participants of the ongoing ImmuneRACE study, and over 1,000 subjects contributed by 6 global collaborators. Nearly every sample came with metadata listing a de-identified subject ID, COVID-19 status, age in years and sex. The material from the prospective study consisted of cDNA or gDNA derived from T cells, B-cell-depleted T cells, or PBMCs. Deeply sampled blood TCRbeta repertoires from subjects exposed to, actively infected with, or recovered from COVID-19 were included in the dataset. Where available, HLA class I and class II types were taken from metadata supplied by the sample provider and were not determined by assay-based typing. The repertoires were released in a freely available public database meant as a resource for research on the immune response to SARS-CoV-2. Here is what the overall study found, with its caveats: Clinical and demographic metadata were provided uncurated, with the amount varying by source and participant.

At the junction V is shortened by 0 bases and J by 3 bases; bases outside the gene matches: 14. Via the germline V gene, CDR1 is LGHNA and CDR2 YSLEER. The CDR3 starts with the cysteine, ends with the phenylalanine, and has 18 residues. Here the CDR3 DNA is all that survives: 54 bases in frame from base 1. TCRbeta CDR3 regions were amplified from genomic DNA by means of the immunoSEQ Assay, a bias-controlled multiplex PCR. The published analysis was carried out like this. Within the assay, amplification of reference gene primers was used to estimate how many nucleated cells each sample contained. To quantify the absolute abundance of each unique TCRbeta CDR3 rearrangement, sequence reads were collapsed and filtered. For each sample, productive Simpson clonality was calculated as the square root of Simpson's diversity index across productive rearrangements. TCRdb stores this immuneACCESS table with in-frame sequences only. Part of the clones is absent; in the studies checked, under half of the shortfall reflects unresolved V genes, and no reason is known for the rest. The V and J calls and clone size are taken from that table; D and trimming were inferred from the DNA. This sample gives 330,000 or so clones in total; roughly 87% of them show up just once. The top ten hold approximately 9.4% of the sample.

Sequenced sample: peripheral blood. The sequence joins TRBV4-3 to TRBJ2-7; 7 bases in the junction line up with TRBD1. This receptor was obtained from a man aged 25-40 years with COVID-19, enrolled during active disease. The CDR3 loop reads CASSQDRQGVGLGYEQYF. The nucleotide sequence reads as follows: TGCGCCAGCAGCCAAGATCGCCAGGGGGTCGGGTTGGGCTACGAGCAGTACTTC.